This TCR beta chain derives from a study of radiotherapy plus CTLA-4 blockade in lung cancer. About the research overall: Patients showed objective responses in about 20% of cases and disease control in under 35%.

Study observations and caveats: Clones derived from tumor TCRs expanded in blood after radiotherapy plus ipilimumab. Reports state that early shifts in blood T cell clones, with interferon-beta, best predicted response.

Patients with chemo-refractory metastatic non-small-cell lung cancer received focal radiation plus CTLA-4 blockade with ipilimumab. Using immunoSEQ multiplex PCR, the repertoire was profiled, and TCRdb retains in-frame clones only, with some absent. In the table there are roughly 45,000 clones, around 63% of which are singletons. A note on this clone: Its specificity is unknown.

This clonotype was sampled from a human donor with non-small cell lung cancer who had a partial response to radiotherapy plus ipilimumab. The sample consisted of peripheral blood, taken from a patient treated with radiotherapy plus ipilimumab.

The DNA for the CDR3 is TGTGCCAGCTCACCATCCCGGGAGCTCTACGAGCAGTACTTC. Its translation is CASSPSRELYEQYF. The V and J genes are TRBV18 and TRBJ2-7; D perhaps matches TRBD2 (6 bases). This CDR3 contains 14 residues. Trimming removed 2 bases at V and 3 bases at J, with 11 bases between. In germline, CDR1 is KGHSH, CDR2 LQKENI.